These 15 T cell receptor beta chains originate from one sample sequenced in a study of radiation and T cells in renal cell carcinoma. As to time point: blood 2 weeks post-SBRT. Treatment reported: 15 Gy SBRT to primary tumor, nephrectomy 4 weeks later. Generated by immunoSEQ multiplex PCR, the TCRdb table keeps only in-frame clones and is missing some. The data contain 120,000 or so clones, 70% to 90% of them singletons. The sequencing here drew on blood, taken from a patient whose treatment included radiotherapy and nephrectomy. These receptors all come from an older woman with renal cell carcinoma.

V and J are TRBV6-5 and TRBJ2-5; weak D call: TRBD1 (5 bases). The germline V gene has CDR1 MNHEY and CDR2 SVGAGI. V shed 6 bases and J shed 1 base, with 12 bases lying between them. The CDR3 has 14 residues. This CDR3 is CASRPDKVQETQYF. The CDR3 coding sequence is TGTGCCAGCAGACCGGACAAGGTCCAAGAGACCCAGTACTTC.

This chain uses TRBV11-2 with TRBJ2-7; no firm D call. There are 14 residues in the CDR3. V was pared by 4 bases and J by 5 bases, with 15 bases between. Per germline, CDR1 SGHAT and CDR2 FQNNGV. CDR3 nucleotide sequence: TGTGCCAGCAGCTCTAGGGCCCTCGCCCACGAGCAGTACTTC. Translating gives CASSSRALAHEQYF.

The chain's CDR3 is CASSLSGVAEAFF. In DNA, the CDR3 is TGCGCCAGCAGCTTGTCAGGGGTAGCTGAAGCTTTCTTT. This chain joins TRBV5-1 and TRBJ1-1; maybe TRBD1 (6 bases). This CDR3 is built from 13 residues. V lost 1 base, J lost 6 bases, and 10 bases lay in between. Germline V gene sequence: CDR1 SGHRS, CDR2 YFSETQ.

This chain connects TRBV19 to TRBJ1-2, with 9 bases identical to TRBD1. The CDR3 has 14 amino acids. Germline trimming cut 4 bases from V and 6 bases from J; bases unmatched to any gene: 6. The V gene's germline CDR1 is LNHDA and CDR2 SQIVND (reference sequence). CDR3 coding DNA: TGTGCCAGTAGTACCCTAGGGACAGGGAATGGCTACACCTTC. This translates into CASSTLGTGNGYTF.

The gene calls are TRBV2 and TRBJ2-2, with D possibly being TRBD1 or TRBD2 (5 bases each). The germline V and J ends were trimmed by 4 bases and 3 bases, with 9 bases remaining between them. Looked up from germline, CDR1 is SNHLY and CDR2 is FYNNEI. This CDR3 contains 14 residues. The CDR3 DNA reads TGTGCCAGCAGTGCGGGACCGTACACCGGGGAGCTGTTTTTT. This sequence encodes CASSAGPYTGELFF. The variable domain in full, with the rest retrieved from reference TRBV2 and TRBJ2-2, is EPEVTQTPSHQVTQMGQEVILRCVPISNHLYFYWYRQILGQKVEFLVSFYNNEISEKSEIFDDQFSVERPDGSNFTLKIRSTKLEDSAMYFCASSAGPYTGELFFGEGSRLTVL.

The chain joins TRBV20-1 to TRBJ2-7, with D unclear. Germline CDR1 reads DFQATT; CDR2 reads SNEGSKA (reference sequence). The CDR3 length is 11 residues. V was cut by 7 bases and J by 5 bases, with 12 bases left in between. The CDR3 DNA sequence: TGCAGTGTGGTCTTGGGAAACGAGCAGTACTTC. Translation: CSVVLGNEQYF.

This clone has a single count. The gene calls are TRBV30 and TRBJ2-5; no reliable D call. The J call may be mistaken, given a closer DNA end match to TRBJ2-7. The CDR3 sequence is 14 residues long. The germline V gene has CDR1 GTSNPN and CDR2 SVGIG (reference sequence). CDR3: CAWGDGRVSYEQYF. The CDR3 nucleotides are TGTGCCTGGGGCGATGGACGCGTCTCCTACGAGCAGTACTTC.

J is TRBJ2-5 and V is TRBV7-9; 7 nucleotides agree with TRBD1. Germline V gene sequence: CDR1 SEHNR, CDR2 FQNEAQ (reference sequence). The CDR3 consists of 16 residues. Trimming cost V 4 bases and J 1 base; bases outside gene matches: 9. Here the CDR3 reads CASSSPGTEIQETQYF. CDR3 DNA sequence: TGTGCCAGCAGCTCCCCCGGGACAGAGATCCAAGAGACCCAGTACTTC.

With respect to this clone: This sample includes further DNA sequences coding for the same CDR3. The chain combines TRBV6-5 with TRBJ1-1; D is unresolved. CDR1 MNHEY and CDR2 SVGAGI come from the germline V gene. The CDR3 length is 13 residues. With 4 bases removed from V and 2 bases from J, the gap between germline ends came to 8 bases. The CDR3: CASSLGRNTEAFF. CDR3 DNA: TGTGCCAGCAGTTTAGGCAGAAACACTGAAGCTTTCTTT.

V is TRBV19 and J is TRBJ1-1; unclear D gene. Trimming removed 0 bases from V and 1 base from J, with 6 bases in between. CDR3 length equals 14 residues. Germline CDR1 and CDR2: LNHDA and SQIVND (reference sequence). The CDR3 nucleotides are TGTGCCAGTAGTATAGAAAATAGGAACACTGAAGCTTTCTTT. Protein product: CASSIENRNTEAFF.

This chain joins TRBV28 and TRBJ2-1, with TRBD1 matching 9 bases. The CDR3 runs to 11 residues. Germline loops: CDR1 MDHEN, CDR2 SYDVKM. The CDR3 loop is CATGQGWEQFF. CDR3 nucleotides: TGTGCTACGGGACAGGGCTGGGAGCAGTTCTTC.

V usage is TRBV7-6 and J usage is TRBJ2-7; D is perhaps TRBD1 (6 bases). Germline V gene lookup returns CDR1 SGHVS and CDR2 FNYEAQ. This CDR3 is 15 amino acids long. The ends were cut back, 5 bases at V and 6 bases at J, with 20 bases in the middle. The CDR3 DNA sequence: TGTGCCAGCAGCGGCAGGGGCGCAGGTTTGGGCGAGCAGTACTTC. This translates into CASSGRGAGLGEQYF. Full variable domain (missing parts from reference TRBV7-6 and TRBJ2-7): GAGVSQSPRYKVTKRGQDVALRCDPISGHVSLYWYRQALGQGPEFLTYFNYEAQQDKSGLPNDRFSAERPEGSISTLTIQRTEQRDSAMYRCASSGRGAGLGEQYFGPGTRLTVT.

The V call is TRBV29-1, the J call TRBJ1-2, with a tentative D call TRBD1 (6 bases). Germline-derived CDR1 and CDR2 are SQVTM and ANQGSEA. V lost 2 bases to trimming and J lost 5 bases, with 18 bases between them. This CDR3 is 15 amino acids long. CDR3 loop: CSVESGAGDGYGYTF. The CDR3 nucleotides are TGCAGCGTTGAATCGGGAGCAGGGGACGGGTATGGCTACACCTTC.

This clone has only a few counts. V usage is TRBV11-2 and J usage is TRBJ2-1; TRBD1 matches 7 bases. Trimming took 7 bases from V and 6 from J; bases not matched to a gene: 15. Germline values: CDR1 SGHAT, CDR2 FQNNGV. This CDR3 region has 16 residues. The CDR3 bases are TGTGCCAGCAATACTATAAGGGACAGACAAATCAATGAGCAGTTCTTC. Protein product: CASNTIRDRQINEQFF.

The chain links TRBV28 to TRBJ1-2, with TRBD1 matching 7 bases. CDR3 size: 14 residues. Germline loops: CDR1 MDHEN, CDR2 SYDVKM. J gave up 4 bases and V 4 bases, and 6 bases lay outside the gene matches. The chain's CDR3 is CASSYLQGSYGYTF. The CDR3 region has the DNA TGTGCCAGCAGTTACCTACAGGGGAGCTATGGCTACACCTTC.